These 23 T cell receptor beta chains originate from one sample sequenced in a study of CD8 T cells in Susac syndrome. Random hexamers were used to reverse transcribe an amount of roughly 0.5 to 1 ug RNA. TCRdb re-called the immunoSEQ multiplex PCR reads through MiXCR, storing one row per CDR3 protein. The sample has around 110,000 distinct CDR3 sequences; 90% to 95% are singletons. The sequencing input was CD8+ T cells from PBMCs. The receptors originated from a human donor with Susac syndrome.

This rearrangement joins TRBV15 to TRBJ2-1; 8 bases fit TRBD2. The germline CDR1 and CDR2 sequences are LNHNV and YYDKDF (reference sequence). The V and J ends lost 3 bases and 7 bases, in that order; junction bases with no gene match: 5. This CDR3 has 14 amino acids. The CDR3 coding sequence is TGTGCCACCAGCAGGTCGGGGGGGCATAATGAGCAGTTCTTC. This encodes CATSRSGGHNEQFF.

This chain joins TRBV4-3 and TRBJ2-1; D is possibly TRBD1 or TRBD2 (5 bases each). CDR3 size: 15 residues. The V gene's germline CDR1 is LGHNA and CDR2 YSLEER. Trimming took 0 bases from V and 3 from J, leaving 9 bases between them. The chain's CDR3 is CASSQEGVSYNEQFF. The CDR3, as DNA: TGCGCCAGCAGCCAAGAGGGGGTTAGCTACAATGAGCAGTTCTTC.

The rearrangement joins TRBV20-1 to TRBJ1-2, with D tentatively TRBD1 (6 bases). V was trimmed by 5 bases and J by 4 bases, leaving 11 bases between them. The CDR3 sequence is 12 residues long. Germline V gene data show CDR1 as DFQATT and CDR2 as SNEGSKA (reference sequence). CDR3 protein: CSAFDRSYGYTF. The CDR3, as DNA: TGCAGTGCTTTTGACAGGTCCTATGGCTACACCTTC.

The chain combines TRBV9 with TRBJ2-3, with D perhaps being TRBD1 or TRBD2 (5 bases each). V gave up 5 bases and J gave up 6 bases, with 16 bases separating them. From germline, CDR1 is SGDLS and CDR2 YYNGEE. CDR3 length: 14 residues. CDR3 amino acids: CASRGTGTRDTQYF. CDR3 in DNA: TGTGCCAGCAGGGGCACGGGGACGAGGGATACGCAGTATTTT.

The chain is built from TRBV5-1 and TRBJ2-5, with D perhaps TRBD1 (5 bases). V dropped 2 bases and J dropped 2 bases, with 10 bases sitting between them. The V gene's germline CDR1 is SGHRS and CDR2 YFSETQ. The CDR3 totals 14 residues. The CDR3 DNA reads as TGCGCCAGCAGCTTAGTTAGGGGACAAGAGACCCAGTACTTC. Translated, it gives CASSLVRGQETQYF.

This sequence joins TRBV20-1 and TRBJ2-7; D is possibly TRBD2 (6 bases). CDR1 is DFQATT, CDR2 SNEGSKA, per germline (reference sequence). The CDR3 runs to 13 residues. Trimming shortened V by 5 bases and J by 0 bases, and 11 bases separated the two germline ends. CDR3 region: CSAPRDSSYEQYF. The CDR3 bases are TGCAGTGCTCCCCGGGACTCCTCCTACGAGCAGTACTTC.

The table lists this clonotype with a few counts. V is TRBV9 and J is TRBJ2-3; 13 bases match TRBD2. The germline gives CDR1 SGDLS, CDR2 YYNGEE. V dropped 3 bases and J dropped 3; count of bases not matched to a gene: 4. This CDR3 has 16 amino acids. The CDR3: CASSATSGGGTDTQYF. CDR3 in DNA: TGTGCCAGCAGCGCCACTAGCGGGGGGGGGACAGATACGCAGTATTTT.

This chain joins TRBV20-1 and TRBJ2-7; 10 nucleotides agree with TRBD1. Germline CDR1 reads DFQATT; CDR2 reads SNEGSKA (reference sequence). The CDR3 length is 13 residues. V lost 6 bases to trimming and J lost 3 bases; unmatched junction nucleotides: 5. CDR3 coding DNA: TGCAGTGCCGAGACAGGGGGCGGCTACGAGCAGTACTTC. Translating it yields CSAETGGGYEQYF.

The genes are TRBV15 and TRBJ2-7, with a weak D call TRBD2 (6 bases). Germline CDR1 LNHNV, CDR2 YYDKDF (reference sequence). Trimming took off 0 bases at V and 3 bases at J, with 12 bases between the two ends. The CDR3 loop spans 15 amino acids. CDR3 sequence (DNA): TGTGCCACCAGCAGAGATCGTGGGGGGAGCTACGAGCAGTACTTC. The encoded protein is CATSRDRGGSYEQYF.

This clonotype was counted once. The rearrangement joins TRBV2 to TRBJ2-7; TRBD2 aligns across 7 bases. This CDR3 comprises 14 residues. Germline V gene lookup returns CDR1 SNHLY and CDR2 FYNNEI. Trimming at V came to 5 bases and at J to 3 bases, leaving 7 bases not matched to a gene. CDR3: CASSLGDYRYEQYF. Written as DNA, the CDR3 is TGTGCCAGCAGTTTAGGGGACTACCGCTACGAGCAGTACTTC.

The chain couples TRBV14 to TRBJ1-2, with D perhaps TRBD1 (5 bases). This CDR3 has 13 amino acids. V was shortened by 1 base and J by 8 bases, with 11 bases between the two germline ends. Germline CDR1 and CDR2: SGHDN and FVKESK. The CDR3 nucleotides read TGTGCCAGCAGCCAAGCTCGGGGGGAGGGCTACACCTTC. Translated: CASSQARGEGYTF.

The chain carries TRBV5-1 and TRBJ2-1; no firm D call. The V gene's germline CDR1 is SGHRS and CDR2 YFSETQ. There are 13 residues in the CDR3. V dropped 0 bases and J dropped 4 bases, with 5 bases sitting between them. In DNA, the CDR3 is TGCGCCAGCAGCTTGGAACGATACAATGAGCAGTTCTTC. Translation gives CASSLERYNEQFF.

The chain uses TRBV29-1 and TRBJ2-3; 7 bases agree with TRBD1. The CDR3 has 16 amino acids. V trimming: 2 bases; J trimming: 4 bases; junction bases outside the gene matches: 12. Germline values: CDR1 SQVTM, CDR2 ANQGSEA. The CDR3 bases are TGCAGCGTTGAACCCGACAGGGCCCTCAGCCCAGATACGCAGTATTTT. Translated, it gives CSVEPDRALSPDTQYF.

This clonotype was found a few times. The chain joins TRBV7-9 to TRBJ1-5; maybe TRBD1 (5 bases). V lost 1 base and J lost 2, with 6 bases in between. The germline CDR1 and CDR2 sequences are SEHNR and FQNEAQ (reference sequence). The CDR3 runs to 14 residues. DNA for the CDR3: TGTGCCAGCAGCTTAGGCAGGGGCAATCAGCCCCAGCATTTT. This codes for CASSLGRGNQPQHF.

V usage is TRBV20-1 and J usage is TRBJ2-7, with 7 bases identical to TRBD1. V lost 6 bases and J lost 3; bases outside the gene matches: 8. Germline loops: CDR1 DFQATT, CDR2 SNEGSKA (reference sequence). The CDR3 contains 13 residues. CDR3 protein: CSADYRGGYEQYF. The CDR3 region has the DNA TGCAGTGCAGACTACAGGGGTGGCTACGAGCAGTACTTC.

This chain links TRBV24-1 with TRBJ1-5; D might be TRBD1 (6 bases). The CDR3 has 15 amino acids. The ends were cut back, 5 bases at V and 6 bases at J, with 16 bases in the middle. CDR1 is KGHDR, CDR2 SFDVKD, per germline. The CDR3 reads CATSVQTGVSQPQHF. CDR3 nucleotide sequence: TGTGCCACCAGTGTACAGACAGGTGTGTCTCAGCCCCAGCATTTT.

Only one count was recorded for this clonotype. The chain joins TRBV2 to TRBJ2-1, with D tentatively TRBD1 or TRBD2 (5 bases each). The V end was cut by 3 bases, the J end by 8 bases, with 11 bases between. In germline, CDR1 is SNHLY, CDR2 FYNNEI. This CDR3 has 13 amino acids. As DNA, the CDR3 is TGTGCCAGCAGTGAGCTGGGGGTAGATGAGCAGTTCTTC. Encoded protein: CASSELGVDEQFF.

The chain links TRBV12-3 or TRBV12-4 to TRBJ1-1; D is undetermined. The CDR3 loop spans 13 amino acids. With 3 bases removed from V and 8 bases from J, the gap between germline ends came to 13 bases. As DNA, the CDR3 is TGTGCCAGCAGTTTTGGACTCTGGGCAGAAGCTTTCTTT. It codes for CASSFGLWAEAFF.

CDR3 DNA sequence: TGTGCCAGCAGCTCCCCTACCCAAAAGGGCTGGGAGACCCAGTACTTC. Translation gives CASSSPTQKGWETQYF. This chain uses TRBV7-9 with TRBJ2-5; no reliable D call. Germline V lookup: CDR1 SEHNR, CDR2 FQNEAQ (reference sequence). V was cut by 4 bases and J by 5 bases, with 20 bases left in between. The CDR3 has 16 amino acids.

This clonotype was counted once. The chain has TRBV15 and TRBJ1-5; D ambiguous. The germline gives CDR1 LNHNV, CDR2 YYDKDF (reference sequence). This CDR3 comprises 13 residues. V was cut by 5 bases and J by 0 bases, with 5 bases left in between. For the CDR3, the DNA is TGTGCCACCAGCGCGGATAGCAATCAGCCCCAGCATTTT. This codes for CATSADSNQPQHF.

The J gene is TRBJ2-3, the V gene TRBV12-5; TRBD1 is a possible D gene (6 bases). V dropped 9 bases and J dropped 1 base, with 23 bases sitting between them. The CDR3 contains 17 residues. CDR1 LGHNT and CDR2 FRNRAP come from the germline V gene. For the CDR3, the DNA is TGTGCTAGCAACCCACGACAGGTCATCGGGGGCACAGATACGCAGTATTTT. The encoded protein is CASNPRQVIGGTDTQYF.

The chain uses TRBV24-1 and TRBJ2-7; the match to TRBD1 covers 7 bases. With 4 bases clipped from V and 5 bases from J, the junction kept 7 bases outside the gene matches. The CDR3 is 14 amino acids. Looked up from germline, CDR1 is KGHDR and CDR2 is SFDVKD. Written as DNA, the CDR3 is TGTGCCACCAGTGACCGGACAGGATACCACGAGCAGTACTTC. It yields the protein CATSDRTGYHEQYF.

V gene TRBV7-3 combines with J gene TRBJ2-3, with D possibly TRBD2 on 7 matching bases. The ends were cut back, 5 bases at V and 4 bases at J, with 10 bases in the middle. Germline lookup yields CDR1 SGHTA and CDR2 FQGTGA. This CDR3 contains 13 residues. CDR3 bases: TGTGCCAGCAGCGGAGGGGGGGCAGATACGCAGTATTTT. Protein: CASSGGGADTQYF. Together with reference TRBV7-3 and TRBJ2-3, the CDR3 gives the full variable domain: GAGVSQTPSNKVTEKGKYVELRCDPISGHTALYWYRQSLGQGPEFLIYFQGTGAADDSGLPNDRFFAVRPEGSVSTLKIQRTERGDSAVYLCASSGGGADTQYFGPGTRLTVL.